This T cell receptor beta chain was obtained from a study of T cell responses to AZD1222 COVID-19 vaccine. Germline trimming cut 7 bases from V and 6 bases from J; bases unmatched to any gene: 14. The CDR3 is 15 amino acids. Germline CDR1 is DFQATT and CDR2 is SNEGSKA (reference sequence). Sequenced by immunoSEQ multiplex PCR; TCRdb stores in-frame clones only, minus some. The table lists tens of thousands of clones, 70% to 90% of them singletons. The sequences come from peripheral blood, collected on day 0 of AZD1222 vaccination. This chain links TRBV20-1 with TRBJ1-5; 8 bases are a match to TRBD1. This clonotype was obtained from an adult in good health. The DNA for the CDR3 is TGCAGTGATAGTGGTTTACCAGGGGGCTGTCAGCCCCAGCATTTT. Its protein is CSDSGLPGGCQPQHF.